This T cell receptor beta chain was observed in a study of T cells after yellow fever vaccination. TCRdb reanalysed the 5' RACE reads using MiXCR and keeps one entry per CDR3 protein. The top ten clones hold 23% of a sample with hundreds of thousands of distinct CDR3 sequences, around 3.6% of them seen once. This clonotype has a count of ten or more. Germline V gives CDR1 SGHNT, CDR2 YENEEA. V was clipped by 1 base and J by 9 bases, with 10 bases between them. The CDR3 runs to 13 residues. The material sequenced was PBMCs, taken on the day of the yellow fever booster vaccination. The origin of this receptor is a man aged 18-30 years who received the YFV17D yellow fever vaccine. The V call is TRBV11-3, the J call TRBJ2-1, with D unresolved. This chain's CDR3 is CASSLVSVGEQFF. CDR3 bases: TGTGCCAGCAGCTTAGTATCGGTGGGTGAGCAGTTCTTC.